The 21 T cell receptor beta chains below come from one sample, sequenced in a study of technical replicates of blood from a few donors (dated by TCRdb to about 2017). Library generation was performed with the immunoSEQ multiplex PCR assay. TCRdb limited this immuneACCESS table to in-frame rearrangements with V and J called. A share of clones is missing; checked studies link under half to unresolved V genes, and the rest is unexplained. Within this sample are some 79,000 clones, with 80% to 95% of them counted one time only. The ten largest clonotypes hold over 0.35% of the sample. The sample consisted of T cells isolated from PBMCs. The receptors were gathered from a human donor in good health. Some clones in this sample may be carry-over from other donors' samples.

This clone has only one observation. The V gene is TRBV5-4, the J gene TRBJ2-3; 7 nucleotides agree with TRBD2. Germline loops: CDR1 SGHNT, CDR2 YYREEE (reference sequence). CDR3 length equals 16 residues. The junction had 7 bases not matched to a gene; V was cut back by 0 bases and J by 3 bases. This chain's CDR3 is CASSLEPWGGTDTQYF. The CDR3 DNA reads TGTGCCAGCAGCTTGGAACCCTGGGGAGGGACAGATACGCAGTATTTT.

This chain uses TRBV5-4 with TRBJ2-5; the D gene is possibly TRBD1 (5 bases). The V gene's germline CDR1 is SGHNT and CDR2 YYREEE (reference sequence). The CDR3 runs to 15 residues. Between the trimmed V and J ends, which lost 1 base and 4 bases, there was a span of 14 bases. The CDR3 region has the DNA TGTGCCAGCAGCTTGAGTCGTGCAGGGTCAGAGACCCAGTACTTC. Amino acids: CASSLSRAGSETQYF.

V and J are TRBV9 and TRBJ2-7; TRBD2 matches 11 bases. Germline loops: CDR1 SGDLS, CDR2 YYNGEE. V trimming: 0 bases; J trimming: 5 bases; junction bases outside the gene matches: 7. This CDR3 is 16 amino acids long. In nucleotides, the CDR3 is TGTGCCAGCAGCGTAGCCCTAGCGGGAGGAGGCGACGAGCAGTACTTC. It encodes CASSVALAGGGDEQYF.

The V and J genes are TRBV7-9 and TRBJ2-5; 9 bases map to TRBD1. The CDR3 sequence is 16 residues long. Germline assignment: CDR1 SEHNR and CDR2 FQNEAQ (reference sequence). Losses at the gene ends were 0 bases for V and 5 bases for J; bases not matched to a gene: 7. CDR3 protein: CASSLAQGQGWETQYF. DNA of the CDR3: TGTGCCAGCAGCTTAGCGCAGGGACAGGGCTGGGAGACCCAGTACTTC.

This clone has only one observation. The CDR3 nucleotides are TGTGCCAGCAAGGGAGCGGGAGGGCCCTACGAGCAGTACTTC. It encodes CASKGAGGPYEQYF. J is TRBJ2-7 and V is TRBV6-1, with 10 positions matching TRBD2. The CDR3 sequence is 14 residues long. V lost 7 bases, J lost 2 bases, and 5 bases stayed unmatched. Germline V gene lookup returns CDR1 MNHNS and CDR2 SASEGT.

The V call is TRBV5-6, the J call TRBJ1-4, with TRBD1 matching 7 bases. With 0 bases clipped from V and 3 bases from J, the junction kept 2 bases outside the gene matches. The CDR3 extends over 15 amino acids. Germline CDR1 reads SGHDT; CDR2 reads YYEEEE. This chain's CDR3 is CASSLETGPNEKLFF. In DNA form, the CDR3 reads TGTGCCAGCAGCTTGGAGACAGGGCCTAATGAAAAACTGTTTTTT. Drawing the rest from reference TRBV5-6 and TRBJ1-4, the complete variable domain is DAGVTQSPTHLIKTRGQQVTLRCSPKSGHDTVSWYQQALGQGPQFIFQYYEEEERQRGNFPDRFSGHQFPNYSSELNVNALLLGDSALYLCASSLETGPNEKLFFGSGTQLSVL.

This chain connects TRBV18 to TRBJ1-2; D is uncertain. Germline-derived CDR1 and CDR2 are KGHSH and LQKENI. V lost 2 bases and J lost 2, with 9 bases in between. The CDR3 covers 14 residues. CDR3 DNA: TGTGCCAGCTCACCAAAGGCAGGAAACTATGGCTACACCTTC. Translated: CASSPKAGNYGYTF.

The CDR3 coding sequence is TGTGCCAGCAGTCCCACAGGGGTGAACACTGAAGCTTTCTTT. It codes for CASSPTGVNTEAFF. This chain links TRBV6-1 with TRBJ1-1, with 7 bases that match TRBD1. From germline, CDR1 is MNHNS and CDR2 SASEGT. The CDR3 runs to 14 residues. V trimming: 5 bases; J trimming: 0 bases; junction bases outside the gene matches: 3.

The chain joins TRBV11-2 to TRBJ2-2; 11 bases agree with TRBD2. The CDR3 is made up of 16 amino acids. Trimming removed 5 bases from V and 6 bases from J; junction bases left unmatched: 8. Germline values: CDR1 SGHAT, CDR2 FQNNGV. CDR3 sequence (DNA): TGTGCCAGCAGCCATATAGCGGGAGGGCTTTCCGGGGAGCTGTTTTTT. Translation: CASSHIAGGLSGELFF.

This chain connects TRBV9 to TRBJ2-7, with 8 bases that match TRBD1. Germline-derived CDR1 and CDR2 are SGDLS and YYNGEE. CDR3 length: 13 amino acids. J gave up 5 bases and V 3 bases, and 4 bases lay outside the gene matches. Here the CDR3 reads CASSGQGKDEQYF. Written as DNA, the CDR3 is TGTGCCAGCAGCGGACAGGGGAAGGACGAGCAGTACTTC.

This clone was observed once. The gene calls are TRBV27 and TRBJ2-7; D remains unclear. V was clipped by 4 bases and J by 4 bases, with 11 bases between them. Germline V gene sequence: CDR1 MNHEY, CDR2 SMNVEV (reference sequence). The CDR3 is 13 residues long. Written as DNA, the CDR3 is TGTGCCAGCAGTTCCAGACTTCTATACGAGCAGTACTTC. This codes for CASSSRLLYEQYF.

The chain carries TRBV29-1 and TRBJ1-2, with 8 positions matching TRBD1. Germline V lookup: CDR1 SQVTM, CDR2 ANQGSEA. The CDR3 consists of 12 residues. Germline trimming cut 6 bases from V and 4 bases from J; bases unmatched to any gene: 4. The CDR3 sequence: CSVPGGAYGYTF. CDR3 coding DNA: TGCAGCGTCCCAGGGGGCGCCTATGGCTACACCTTC.

The gene calls are TRBV7-9 and TRBJ1-1; D is undetermined. Trimming took 2 bases from V and 3 from J, leaving 4 bases between them. Germline CDR1 is SEHNR and CDR2 is FQNEAQ (reference sequence). The CDR3 runs 12 residues. Here the CDR3 reads CASSLTDTEAFF. The CDR3 DNA is TGTGCCAGCAGCTTAACAGACACTGAAGCTTTCTTT. Complete variable domain (other parts from reference TRBV7-9 and TRBJ1-1): DTGVSQNPRHKITKRGQNVTFRCDPISEHNRLYWYRQTLGQGPEFLTYFQNEAQLEKSRLLSDRFSAERPKGSFSTLEIQRTEQGDSAMYLCASSLTDTEAFFGQGTRLTVV.

The chain has TRBV5-4 and TRBJ1-1; D perhaps matches TRBD1 (5 bases). V lost 7 bases and J lost 1, with 11 bases in between. Germline lookup yields CDR1 SGHNT and CDR2 YYREEE (reference sequence). The CDR3 has 13 residues. As DNA, the CDR3 is TGTGCCAGCGGCGGGACGGCGAACACTGAAGCTTTCTTT. This codes for CASGGTANTEAFF.

This chain uses TRBV10-3 with TRBJ1-6; D is perhaps TRBD1 (6 bases). CDR3 length equals 14 residues. V gave up 11 bases and J gave up 8 bases, with 19 bases separating them. Looked up from germline, CDR1 is ENHRY and CDR2 is SYGVKD. The CDR3 protein is CAGGLGGPDSPLHF. In DNA, the CDR3 is TGTGCCGGCGGACTCGGGGGGCCGGATTCACCCCTCCACTTT.

This clone was recorded only once. The J gene is TRBJ2-7, the V gene TRBV5-1, with D perhaps matching TRBD2 (5 bases). The CDR3 is made up of 16 amino acids. CDR1 is SGHRS and CDR2 is YFSETQ in the germline V gene. Trimming stripped 5 bases from V and 0 bases from J, with 18 bases between. The CDR3 here is CASRMSRDPPSYEQYF. CDR3 nucleotides: TGCGCCAGCAGGATGTCCCGGGATCCTCCCTCCTACGAGCAGTACTTC. Complete variable domain (other parts from reference TRBV5-1 and TRBJ2-7): KAGVTQTPRYLIKTRGQQVTLSCSPISGHRSVSWYQQTPGQGLQFLFEYFSETQRNKGNFPGRFSGRQFSNSRSEMNVSTLELGDSALYLCASRMSRDPPSYEQYFGPGTRLTVT.

The chain has TRBV7-3 and TRBJ2-5; TRBD1 matches at 12 bases. This CDR3 is 15 amino acids long. CDR1 and CDR2 (germline): SGHTA, FQGTGA. After removal of 3 bases from V and 4 bases from J, the junction contained 3 bases not matched to a gene. In nucleotides, the CDR3 is TGTGCCAGCAGCTTGGGACAGGGGGCGGGAGAGACCCAGTACTTC. It encodes CASSLGQGAGETQYF.

The chain employs TRBV6-1 and TRBJ2-1, with 11 bases matching TRBD2. Losses at the gene ends were 7 bases for V and 6 bases for J; bases not matched to a gene: 8. Germline V lookup: CDR1 MNHNS, CDR2 SASEGT. This CDR3 has 15 amino acids. The CDR3 loop is CASTGLAGGFNEQFF. The CDR3 DNA is TGTGCCAGCACCGGACTAGCGGGCGGATTCAATGAGCAGTTCTTC.

The sample holds one count of this clone. The J gene is TRBJ1-5, the V gene TRBV19, with D unclear. Germline CDR1 and CDR2: LNHDA and SQIVND (reference sequence). This CDR3 is built from 15 residues. Trimming cost V 6 bases and J 0 bases, with 12 bases left between them. In DNA, the CDR3 is TGTGCCAGTAGAACAGAGCCGTATAGCAATCAGCCCCAGCATTTT. Protein sequence: CASRTEPYSNQPQHF.

The rearrangement joins TRBV6-1 to TRBJ2-3, with 9 bases that match TRBD1. The junction had 9 bases not matched to a gene; V was cut back by 8 bases and J by 6 bases. The CDR3 loop spans 14 amino acids. Germline V gene data show CDR1 as MNHNS and CDR2 as SASEGT. The chain's CDR3 is CASRGYRGPDTQYF. CDR3 nucleotide sequence: TGTGCCAGCCGGGGATACAGGGGGCCGGATACGCAGTATTTT.

The CDR3 DNA is TGTGCCATCAGTGGAGCGGGAGAAGAGACCCAGTACTTC. Translating it yields CAISGAGEETQYF. The V gene is TRBV10-3, the J gene TRBJ2-5, with 8 positions matching TRBD2. J gave up 3 bases and V 4 bases, and 1 base lay outside the gene matches. This CDR3 spans 13 amino acids. Germline CDR1 is ENHRY and CDR2 is SYGVKD.